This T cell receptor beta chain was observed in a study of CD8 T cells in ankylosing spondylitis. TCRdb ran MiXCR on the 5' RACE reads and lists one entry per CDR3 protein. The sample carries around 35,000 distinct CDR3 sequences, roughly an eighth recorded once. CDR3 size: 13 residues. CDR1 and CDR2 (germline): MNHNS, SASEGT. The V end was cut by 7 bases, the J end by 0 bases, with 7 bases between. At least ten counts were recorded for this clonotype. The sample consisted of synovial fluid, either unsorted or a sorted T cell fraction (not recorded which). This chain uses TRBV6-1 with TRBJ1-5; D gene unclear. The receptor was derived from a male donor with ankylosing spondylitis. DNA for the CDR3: TGTGCCAGCATGGGGAATAGCAATCAGCCCCAGCATTTT. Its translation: CASMGNSNQPQHF.